The next 27 T cell receptor beta chains were all read from a single sample in a study of breast tumors, draining lymph nodes, adjacent tissues. TCRdb passed the multiplex PCR reads through MiXCR, listing each CDR3 protein once. The sample includes 140,000 to 150,000 distinct CDR3 sequences, about 30% of them seen just once. Samples came from axillary lymph nodes draining the breast cancer. The sequenced sample consisted of axillary lymph node tissue. The receptor source for this set is a female donor with breast cancer. Some clones in this sample may be carry-over from other donors' samples.

This chain links TRBV2 with TRBJ1-5; 9 nucleotides line up with TRBD1. With V trimmed by 8 bases and J by 7 bases, 12 bases remained unmatched. CDR1 is SNHLY, CDR2 FYNNEI, per germline. CDR3 length: 15 residues. The DNA of the CDR3 is TGTGCCAGCTGGGGACAGGGCGTCCAGGAGCAGCCCCAGCATTTT. Amino acids: CASWGQGVQEQPQHF.

This clonotype was recorded at least ten times. The V gene is TRBV6-5, the J gene TRBJ2-3; TRBD2 agrees at 9 bases. The CDR3 sequence is 14 residues long. Germline V lookup: CDR1 MNHEY, CDR2 SVGAGI. V lost 5 bases and J lost 10; bases outside the gene matches: 10. This chain's CDR3 is CASSKDSGGMPQYF. Written as DNA, the CDR3 is TGTGCCAGCAGTAAGGATAGCGGGGGAATGCCGCAGTATTTT.

V gene TRBV20-1 combines with J gene TRBJ2-2, with D perhaps TRBD1 (6 bases). The germline V and J ends were trimmed by 3 bases and 7 bases, with 9 bases remaining between them. Germline-derived CDR1 and CDR2 are DFQATT and SNEGSKA (reference sequence). This CDR3 region has 12 residues. The CDR3 region is CSASKDSGELFF. The CDR3 DNA reads as TGCAGTGCTAGTAAGGACAGCGGGGAGCTGTTTTTT.

This clonotype was seen repeatedly, ten times or more. The rearrangement uses TRBV6-6 and TRBJ2-7; D not resolved. CDR1 and CDR2 (germline): MNHNY, SVGAGI (reference sequence). CDR3 length: 14 residues. Trimming shortened V by 5 bases and J by 4 bases, and 15 bases separated the two germline ends. This chain's CDR3 is CASSPPETRYEQYF. CDR3 nucleotide sequence: TGTGCCAGCAGTCCCCCCGAGACAAGGTACGAGCAGTACTTC.

This clonotype was seen repeatedly, ten times or more. The chain recombines TRBV5-1 with TRBJ2-5; D gene uncertain. CDR3 length: 11 residues. Trimming stripped 0 bases from V and 5 bases from J, with 2 bases between. Per the germline V gene, CDR1 is SGHRS and CDR2 is YFSETQ. The CDR3 region is CASSLAETQYF. For the CDR3, the DNA is TGCGCCAGCAGCTTGGCGGAGACCCAGTACTTC.

The table lists this clonotype with many counts. The CDR3 region has the DNA TGTGCCTGGATCGGAGAGGGGGCATCACCCCTCCACTTT. Translating it yields CAWIGEGASPLHF. The gene calls are TRBV30 and TRBJ1-6, with 7 bases fitting TRBD1. J lost 10 bases, V lost 4 bases, and 7 bases had no gene match. This CDR3 has 13 amino acids. CDR1 is GTSNPN and CDR2 is SVGIG in the germline V gene (reference sequence). Looking up the rest from reference TRBV30 and TRBJ1-6 gives the full variable domain: SQTIHQWPATLVQPVGSPLSLECTVEGTSNPNLYWYRQAAGRGLQLLFYSVGIGQISSEVPQNLSASRPQDRQFILSSKKLLLSDSGFYLCAWIGEGASPLHFGNGTRLTVT.

The J gene is TRBJ2-7, the V gene TRBV24-1; TRBD1 aligns across 7 bases. There are 15 residues in the CDR3. V lost 4 bases and J lost 0; bases outside the gene matches: 5. Germline lookup yields CDR1 KGHDR and CDR2 SFDVKD. Here the CDR3 DNA reads TGTGCCACCAGTGACCCTGGACAGGACTCCTACGAGCAGTACTTC. It is translated as CATSDPGQDSYEQYF.

This clonotype has a count of ten or more. The chain joins TRBV5-1 to TRBJ2-4; 7 bases agree with TRBD2. V lost 0 bases, J lost 7 bases, and 4 bases stayed unmatched. From germline, CDR1 is SGHRS and CDR2 YFSETQ. This CDR3 is built from 14 residues. The CDR3 DNA reads TGCGCCAGCAGCTTGGCGGGGGGTACGAACATTCAGTACTTC. Translation: CASSLAGGTNIQYF.

The rearrangement links TRBV11-3 to TRBJ2-1; 11 bases are a match to TRBD1. The germline CDR1 and CDR2 sequences are SGHNT and YENEEA. The CDR3 runs to 17 residues. Germline trimming cut 4 bases from V and 7 bases from J; bases unmatched to any gene: 12. For the CDR3, the DNA is TGTGCCAGCAGCTCACCGGGACAGGGGGTAAGGGTTAATGAGCAGTTCTTC. Encoded protein: CASSSPGQGVRVNEQFF.

V and J are TRBV3-2 and TRBJ2-7. TRBV3-2 is labeled a pseudogene. The CDR3 runs 15 residues. As DNA, the CDR3 is TGCGCCGGCAGCCAAGCTCATCATGACGTATACGAGCAGTACGTC. Translated: CAGSQAHHDVYEQYV.

The chain uses TRBV13 and TRBJ2-7; unclear D gene. V lost 5 bases and J lost 3, with 20 bases in between. This CDR3 spans 16 amino acids. Germline assignment: CDR1 PRHDT and CDR2 FYEKMQ (reference sequence). The CDR3 spells CASSIRAQPRIYEQYF. CDR3 nucleotide sequence: TGTGCCAGCAGCATCAGAGCCCAGCCTAGGATCTACGAGCAGTACTTC.

This sequence joins TRBV7-2 and TRBJ2-1; either TRBD1 or TRBD2 may supply D (5 bases each). The germline V gene encodes CDR1 SGHTA and CDR2 FQGNSA. V dropped 2 bases and J dropped 8 bases, with 13 bases sitting between them. The CDR3 length is 14 residues. The CDR3 spells CASSLQGFSDEQFF. The CDR3 DNA reads as TGTGCCAGCAGCTTACAGGGCTTTAGCGATGAGCAGTTCTTC.

This clonotype was seen many times. The gene calls are TRBV7-2 and TRBJ2-7; the D is unclear. This CDR3 is 14 amino acids long. V was cut by 0 bases and J by 1 base, with 7 bases left in between. Germline V gene lookup returns CDR1 SGHTA and CDR2 FQGNSA. The CDR3 is CASSLASGSYEQYF. The CDR3 nucleotides read TGTGCCAGCAGCTTAGCTTCGGGTTCCTACGAGCAGTACTTC.

With respect to this clonotype: This may come from a read error, since a much larger clone is one base off. The chain couples TRBV6-1 to TRBJ1-2; D is undetermined. The CDR3 extends over 13 amino acids. Trimming left V 5 bases short and J 8 bases short, with 15 bases between. The germline V gene has CDR1 MNHNS and CDR2 SASEGT. The CDR3, as DNA: TGTGCCAGCAGTCAAGGGCCCCCAGGAGGCTACACCTTC. Its protein is CASSQGPPGGYTF.

The table lists this clonotype with many counts. The J gene is TRBJ2-6, the V gene TRBV4-3; D remains ambiguous. V shed 0 bases and J shed 0 bases, with 6 bases lying between them. The germline V gene encodes CDR1 LGHNA and CDR2 YSLEER. CDR3 length: 16 amino acids. The CDR3 region is CASSQDRDSGANVLTF. The CDR3 DNA reads TGCGCCAGCAGCCAAGATAGGGACTCTGGGGCCAACGTCCTGACTTTC.

The chain couples TRBV24-1 to TRBJ1-3; 8 nucleotides line up with TRBD1. The germline CDR1 and CDR2 sequences are KGHDR and SFDVKD. This CDR3 contains 20 residues. The V segment lost 7 bases and the J segment 7 bases; nucleotides outside the gene matches: 26. Written as DNA, the CDR3 is TGTGCCACCAGGACCGGACAGGGAAATAGCAAACAGTTATGTAGGAACACCATATATTTT. It encodes CATRTGQGNSKQLCRNTIYF.

This clonotype was observed many times. The J gene is TRBJ2-1, the V gene TRBV5-5; D is undetermined. Trimming removed 4 bases at V and 5 bases at J, with 13 bases between. Looked up from germline, CDR1 is SGHKS and CDR2 is YYEKEE (reference sequence). This CDR3 comprises 14 residues. The chain's CDR3 is CASSQGLINNEQFF. Here the CDR3 DNA reads TGTGCCAGCAGCCAAGGGCTAATCAACAATGAGCAGTTCTTC.

The table lists this clonotype with many counts. The chain has TRBV5-1 and TRBJ1-3; D gene uncertain. The CDR3 runs 13 residues. The germline V gene has CDR1 SGHRS and CDR2 YFSETQ. Trimming cost V 4 bases and J 4 bases, with 9 bases left between them. The CDR3 nucleotides read TGCGCCAGCAGCCCCCAGGAGGGAAACACCATATATTTT. Protein product: CASSPQEGNTIYF.

This clonotype showed up just a few times. Mismatch with germline at one junction end may stem from a read error. The chain links TRBV6-2 or TRBV6-3 to TRBJ2-3; D gene ambiguous. This CDR3 comprises 14 residues. Germline assignment: CDR1 MNHEY and CDR2 SVGEGT. DNA for the CDR3: TGTGCCAGCAGTCACTCCCCAGTTCCAGATACGCAGTATTTT. This encodes CASSHSPVPDTQYF.

This clonotype occurred many times. CDR3 residues: CSATDPTYEQYF. The CDR3, as DNA: TGCAGCGCGACGGATCCAACCTACGAGCAGTACTTC. V gene TRBV29-1 combines with J gene TRBJ2-7; D call uncertain. This CDR3 has 12 amino acids. Germline V gene sequence: CDR1 SQVTM, CDR2 ANQGSEA. Trimming removed 7 bases at V and 2 bases at J, with 12 bases between.

In its sample, this clonotype was seen many times. The chain combines TRBV6-6 with TRBJ2-5; 12 bases agree with TRBD2. The CDR3 contains 16 residues. The V gene end was trimmed by 0 bases and the J gene end by 1 base; junction bases not matched to a gene: 0. The germline CDR1 and CDR2 sequences are MNHNY and SVGAGI (reference sequence). The CDR3 DNA is TGTGCCAGCAGTTACTCGACTAGCGGGGGCCAAGAGACCCAGTACTTC. This sequence encodes CASSYSTSGGQETQYF.

Many counts were recorded for this clonotype. V and J are TRBV6-5 and TRBJ1-5, with D maybe TRBD1 (6 bases). Trimming removed 6 bases at V and 7 bases at J, with 16 bases between. The CDR3 has 14 residues. Germline values: CDR1 MNHEY, CDR2 SVGAGI. CDR3 sequence reads: CASRLQGRGQPQHF. The CDR3 nucleotides read TGTGCCAGCAGGCTACAGGGTCGAGGACAGCCCCAGCATTTT.

The chain joins TRBV6-5 to TRBJ2-1; TRBD2 might be the D (6 bases). V was pared by 6 bases and J by 5 bases, with 14 bases between. The germline V gene encodes CDR1 MNHEY and CDR2 SVGAGI. The CDR3 consists of 14 residues. CDR3 amino acids: CASRRDQANNEQFF. DNA for the CDR3: TGTGCCAGCAGGCGGGACCAGGCGAACAATGAGCAGTTCTTC.

The chain couples TRBV18 to TRBJ2-2; D not certain. Germline CDR1 KGHSH, CDR2 LQKENI. The length of the CDR3 is 17 residues. V was pared by 0 bases and J by 6 bases, with 17 bases between. CDR3 in amino acids: CASSPPTTALYAGELFF. DNA for the CDR3: TGTGCCAGCTCACCACCGACAACAGCCCTATATGCCGGGGAGCTGTTTTTT.

This clonotype was found many times. The rearrangement links TRBV6-5 to TRBJ2-3, with TRBD1 as a possible D gene (6 bases). Per germline, CDR1 MNHEY and CDR2 SVGAGI. CDR3 length equals 14 residues. The germline V and J ends were trimmed by 10 bases and 7 bases, with 21 bases remaining between them. The CDR3 is CATAPQGVENTQYF. In DNA form, the CDR3 reads TGTGCCACCGCCCCACAGGGAGTAGAGAATACGCAGTATTTT.

The V gene is TRBV20-1, the J gene TRBJ1-2; D might be TRBD1 (5 bases). Germline CDR1 reads DFQATT; CDR2 reads SNEGSKA (reference sequence). Trimming took 3 bases from V and 3 from J, leaving 23 bases between them. CDR3 length equals 17 residues. The CDR3 spells CSASPSGDSSEHYGYTF. Written as DNA, the CDR3 is TGCAGTGCTAGTCCTAGCGGGGACTCGAGTGAGCACTATGGCTACACCTTC.

This clonotype came up many times. This chain links TRBV6-1 with TRBJ1-2, with 9 positions matching TRBD1. This CDR3 is built from 15 residues. V trimming: 0 bases; J trimming: 8 bases; junction bases outside the gene matches: 7. Germline CDR1 reads MNHNS; CDR2 reads SASEGT. CDR3 bases: TGTGCCAGCAGTGAAGCGTCCGGGACAGGGAAAGGCTACACCTTC. Protein product: CASSEASGTGKGYTF.